The 21 T cell receptor beta chains listed next were all sequenced from one sample in a study of graft-versus-host responses after intestinal transplantation. Graft material was processed, releasing intraepithelial and lamina propria lymphocytes. Assay used: immunoSEQ multiplex PCR; TCRdb lists only in-frame clones, some missing. The table includes about 37,000 clones, around 90% detected once. Material: ileum tissue, obtained 200 to 210 days after intestinal transplant. These receptors originate from a human patient who received an intestinal transplant, so some T cells may come from the graft donor.

This chain uses TRBV7-9 with TRBJ2-7; D is perhaps TRBD2 (6 bases). Germline V lookup: CDR1 SEHNR, CDR2 FQNEAQ (reference sequence). V was clipped by 5 bases and J by 1 base, with 21 bases between them. The CDR3 extends over 17 amino acids. In DNA form, the CDR3 reads TGTGCCAGCAGCCCAAAGGGTGTGGGGACTTCGTCCTACGAGCAGTACTTC. Amino acid sequence: CASSPKGVGTSSYEQYF. The variable domain in full, completed from reference TRBV7-9 and TRBJ2-7, reads DTGVSQNPRHKITKRGQNVTFRCDPISEHNRLYWYRQTLGQGPEFLTYFQNEAQLEKSRLLSDRFSAERPKGSFSTLEIQRTEQGDSAMYLCASSPKGVGTSSYEQYFGPGTRLTVT.

The rearrangement links TRBV5-6 to TRBJ2-7, with TRBD2 matching 7 bases. V lost 4 bases and J lost 7; bases outside the gene matches: 8. Germline V gene lookup returns CDR1 SGHDT and CDR2 YYEEEE. The CDR3 is 13 amino acids. This chain's CDR3 is CASSPTSAVEQYF. The DNA for the CDR3 is TGTGCCAGCAGCCCAACTAGCGCCGTGGAGCAGTACTTC.

The rearrangement links TRBV15 to TRBJ1-6; D call uncertain. The CDR3 extends over 17 amino acids. V was clipped by 1 base and J by 0 bases, with 10 bases between them. Germline V gene data show CDR1 as LNHNV and CDR2 as YYDKDF (reference sequence). DNA of the CDR3: TGTGCCACCAGCAGAGTAAGAGGCCTCTCCTATAATTCACCCCTCCACTTT. As protein: CATSRVRGLSYNSPLHF.

V is TRBV30 and J is TRBJ1-2; D is possibly TRBD1 (6 bases). Trimming removed 0 bases at V and 4 bases at J, with 6 bases between. The CDR3 extends over 12 amino acids. The germline gives CDR1 GTSNPN, CDR2 SVGIG (reference sequence). CDR3 loop: CAWSVGAYGYTF. The CDR3 DNA reads as TGTGCCTGGAGTGTGGGGGCCTATGGCTACACCTTC.

The V gene is TRBV7-9, the J gene TRBJ2-3, with TRBD1 matching 9 bases. This CDR3 contains 11 residues. Per germline, CDR1 SEHNR and CDR2 FQNEAQ (reference sequence). V was pared by 5 bases and J by 14 bases, with 5 bases of the junction left unmatched. CDR3 coding DNA: TGTGCCAGCAGCCGCCGGGACAGGGTGTATTTT. It codes for CASSRRDRVYF. Full variable domain (missing parts from reference TRBV7-9 and TRBJ2-3): DTGVSQNPRHKITKRGQNVTFRCDPISEHNRLYWYRQTLGQGPEFLTYFQNEAQLEKSRLLSDRFSAERPKGSFSTLEIQRTEQGDSAMYLCASSRRDRVYFGPGTRLTVL.

The genes are TRBV5-5 and TRBJ2-7; 8 bases are shared with TRBD1. CDR3 length: 15 residues. The germline gives CDR1 SGHKS, CDR2 YYEKEE (reference sequence). The V and J ends lost 0 bases and 0 bases, in that order; junction bases with no gene match: 2. CDR3 loop: CASSLGQGSSYEQYF. CDR3 DNA sequence: TGTGCCAGCAGCTTGGGACAGGGGAGCTCCTACGAGCAGTACTTC.

This chain joins TRBV19 and TRBJ2-2; 9 bases agree with TRBD1. This CDR3 is 15 amino acids long. The V and J ends lost 7 bases and 3 bases, in that order; junction bases with no gene match: 6. Germline lookup yields CDR1 LNHDA and CDR2 SQIVND (reference sequence). The CDR3 bases are TGTGCCAGTACCACCGGACAGGGGTACACCGGGGAGCTGTTTTTT. It yields the protein CASTTGQGYTGELFF.

This chain uses TRBV7-6 with TRBJ2-2; D is perhaps TRBD2 (7 bases). CDR1 is SGHVS, CDR2 FNYEAQ, per germline. This CDR3 is 14 amino acids long. The V end was cut by 4 bases, the J end by 4 bases, with 10 bases between. The CDR3 sequence: CASSWGGPTGELFF. The CDR3 nucleotides read TGTGCCAGCAGCTGGGGGGGGCCCACCGGGGAGCTGTTTTTT. Using reference TRBV7-6 and TRBJ2-2 for the parts outside the CDR3, the full variable domain is GAGVSQSPRYKVTKRGQDVALRCDPISGHVSLYWYRQALGQGPEFLTYFNYEAQQDKSGLPNDRFSAERPEGSISTLTIQRTEQRDSAMYRCASSWGGPTGELFFGEGSRLTVL.

V is TRBV19 and J is TRBJ1-4; D unresolved. Trimming removed 5 bases from V and 0 bases from J, with 16 bases in between. Per the germline V gene, CDR1 is LNHDA and CDR2 is SQIVND (reference sequence). The CDR3 length is 17 residues. CDR3 DNA: TGTGCCAGTAGTGTCCCGCCCGAAAGACCAACTAATGAAAAACTGTTTTTT. This codes for CASSVPPERPTNEKLFF.

The V gene is TRBV11-2, the J gene TRBJ2-2; TRBD1 matches at 7 bases. Losses at the gene ends were 3 bases for V and 4 bases for J; bases not matched to a gene: 5. The CDR3 extends over 15 amino acids. The germline V gene has CDR1 SGHAT and CDR2 FQNNGV. Here the CDR3 DNA reads TGTGCCAGCAGCTTCATAACAGGGGTCACCGGGGAGCTGTTTTTT. Its protein product is CASSFITGVTGELFF.

The chain joins TRBV2 to TRBJ2-7; 7 bases align to TRBD2. The ends lost 9 bases at V and 0 bases at J; junction bases unmatched: 8. Germline CDR1 SNHLY, CDR2 FYNNEI. The CDR3 is 14 amino acids. CDR3 sequence (DNA): TGTGCCAGTAAGGGTCGGACTAGCTCCTACGAGCAGTACTTC. It encodes CASKGRTSSYEQYF. Using reference TRBV2 and TRBJ2-7 for the parts outside the CDR3, the full variable domain is EPEVTQTPSHQVTQMGQEVILRCVPISNHLYFYWYRQILGQKVEFLVSFYNNEISEKSEIFDDQFSVERPDGSNFTLKIRSTKLEDSAMYFCASKGRTSSYEQYFGPGTRLTVT.

V and J are TRBV7-6 and TRBJ1-6, with D possibly matching TRBD1 (6 bases). Trimming took off 1 base at V and 7 bases at J, with 11 bases between the two ends. Germline CDR1 reads SGHVS; CDR2 reads FNYEAQ. The CDR3 runs 15 residues. CDR3 protein: CASSLDRTENSPLHF. CDR3 coding DNA: TGTGCCAGCAGCTTAGATCGGACAGAGAATTCACCCCTCCACTTT. The whole variable domain, remainder taken from reference TRBV7-6 and TRBJ1-6, is GAGVSQSPRYKVTKRGQDVALRCDPISGHVSLYWYRQALGQGPEFLTYFNYEAQQDKSGLPNDRFSAERPEGSISTLTIQRTEQRDSAMYRCASSLDRTENSPLHFGNGTRLTVT.

The J gene is TRBJ1-6, the V gene TRBV27; no definite D call. CDR3 length: 12 amino acids. V was shortened by 5 bases and J by 6 bases, with 5 bases between the two germline ends. The germline gives CDR1 MNHEY, CDR2 SMNVEV (reference sequence). The CDR3 reads CASSISNSPLHF. CDR3 nucleotide sequence: TGTGCCAGCAGTATCTCTAATTCACCCCTCCACTTT.

V and J are TRBV28 and TRBJ1-2; maybe TRBD1 (5 bases). Germline V lookup: CDR1 MDHEN, CDR2 SYDVKM. V lost 6 bases and J 1 base, leaving 9 bases between the germline ends. This CDR3 has 13 amino acids. The CDR3 protein is CASSPGGNYGYTF. The CDR3 nucleotides are TGTGCCAGCAGCCCTGGGGGTAACTATGGCTACACCTTC.

The chain links TRBV6-6 to TRBJ2-1; 9 nucleotides line up with TRBD2. The CDR3 sequence is 15 residues long. J gave up 2 bases and V 5 bases, and 4 bases lay outside the gene matches. The V gene's germline CDR1 is MNHNY and CDR2 SVGAGI (reference sequence). The CDR3 region is CASSPSGGTYNEQFF. CDR3 nucleotide sequence: TGTGCCAGCAGTCCGAGCGGGGGGACCTACAATGAGCAGTTCTTC.

The chain recombines TRBV20-1 with TRBJ1-1; tentative D call: TRBD1 (5 bases). Germline assignment: CDR1 DFQATT and CDR2 SNEGSKA (reference sequence). V lost 6 bases and J lost 6, with 11 bases in between. This CDR3 is 11 amino acids long. CDR3 amino acids: CSAAAGPEAFF. For the CDR3, the DNA is TGCAGTGCCGCCGCGGGGCCTGAAGCTTTCTTT.

The chain couples TRBV28 to TRBJ1-2; possibly TRBD1 for D (6 bases). Trimming removed 1 base at V and 9 bases at J, with 21 bases between. CDR3 length: 16 residues. From germline, CDR1 is MDHEN and CDR2 SYDVKM. The CDR3 here is CASSLSYLPLGARYTF. The CDR3 nucleotides read TGTGCCAGCAGTTTATCCTATTTGCCCCTGGGGGCGCGCTACACCTTC.

In its sample, this clone was seen a few times. The chain employs TRBV5-6 and TRBJ2-7; 7 nucleotides line up with TRBD2. J lost 3 bases, V lost 4 bases, and 13 bases had no gene match. The CDR3 contains 16 residues. CDR1 SGHDT and CDR2 YYEEEE come from the germline V gene. CDR3: CASSAGAGGDGYEQYF. CDR3 sequence (DNA): TGTGCCAGCAGCGCGGGTGCTGGGGGGGACGGCTACGAGCAGTACTTC.

CDR3 bases: TGCGCCAGCAGCTGGACTACGACCGGCGAGCAGTACTTC. Translation: CASSWTTTGEQYF. The rearrangement joins TRBV5-1 to TRBJ2-5, with a weak D call TRBD2 (6 bases). The DNA end is more similar to TRBJ2-7, so the J call may be wrong. The CDR3 extends over 13 amino acids. Looked up from germline, CDR1 is SGHRS and CDR2 is YFSETQ.

This sequence joins TRBV7-6 and TRBJ2-2; D is uncertain. The V gene's germline CDR1 is SGHVS and CDR2 FNYEAQ. The germline V and J ends were trimmed by 5 bases and 7 bases, with 14 bases remaining between them. This CDR3 region has 14 residues. CDR3 in DNA: TGTGCCAGCAGCATTACAGTGTCGGACGGGGAGCTGTTTTTT. Translation gives CASSITVSDGELFF.

The chain joins TRBV28 to TRBJ1-5, with D perhaps matching TRBD1 (6 bases). Germline lookup yields CDR1 MDHEN and CDR2 SYDVKM. Trimming removed 2 bases from V and 2 bases from J, with 7 bases in between. This CDR3 is built from 14 residues. The CDR3 protein is CASSLRQGNQPQHF. CDR3 nucleotides: TGTGCCAGCAGTTTAAGACAGGGCAATCAGCCCCAGCATTTT.